This entry lists 18 T cell receptor beta chains sequenced from one sample in a study of cytomegalovirus exposure and HLA in healthy donors. The PCR contained 60 Vbeta and 13 Jbeta primers. Sequencing was performed with immunoSEQ multiplex PCR; in TCRdb, only in-frame clones are kept and a portion is missing. The profile covers under 200,000 clones, with around 78% appearing a single time and around 3.1% taken by the ten largest. Sequenced input: PBMCs. The source is a woman aged 50 to 60 in good health and CMV-seropositive.

The V and J genes are TRBV7-2 and TRBJ2-3; the D gene is possibly TRBD1 (6 bases). Germline-derived CDR1 and CDR2 are SGHTA and FQGNSA. The V and J ends lost 7 bases and 0 bases respectively, with 14 bases between them. This CDR3 is 15 amino acids long. The CDR3 region is CASTSRGPSTDTQYF. The CDR3 DNA reads TGTGCCAGCACTTCCAGGGGTCCCAGCACAGATACGCAGTATTTT.

V is TRBV5-1 and J is TRBJ2-3; TRBD2 matches 9 bases. From germline, CDR1 is SGHRS and CDR2 YFSETQ. V gave up 2 bases and J gave up 5 bases; unmatched junction bases: 0. This CDR3 has 13 amino acids. CDR3 bases: TGCGCCAGCAGCTTACTAGCGGGAGATACGCAGTATTTT. Translating it yields CASSLLAGDTQYF.

The chain carries TRBV19 and TRBJ2-1; 13 bases align to TRBD2. The CDR3 has 15 amino acids. Germline V gene sequence: CDR1 LNHDA, CDR2 SQIVND (reference sequence). J gave up 16 bases and V 8 bases, and 17 bases lay outside the gene matches. The CDR3 nucleotides read TGTGCCAGTCGAAAGGGAACCGGGACTAGCGGGGACGTTTTCTTC. Its translation is CASRKGTGTSGDVFF.

The chain has TRBV28 and TRBJ2-1, with unresolved D. Trimming left V 5 bases short and J 0 bases short, with 8 bases between. The CDR3 has 14 amino acids. Germline V lookup: CDR1 MDHEN, CDR2 SYDVKM. CDR3 in DNA: TGTGCCAGCAGTCCCCTAGGCTCCTACAATGAGCAGTTCTTC. Translation: CASSPLGSYNEQFF.

The CDR3 spells CASSFRWTGLNQPQHF. The DNA for the CDR3 is TGTGCCAGCAGTTTCCGATGGACAGGGTTGAATCAGCCCCAGCATTTT. The chain has TRBV6-5 and TRBJ1-5; 8 nucleotides line up with TRBD1. The CDR3 length is 16 residues. V lost 4 bases to trimming and J lost 4 bases; unmatched junction nucleotides: 9. In germline, CDR1 is MNHEY, CDR2 SVGAGI.

This clone was counted a single time. The rearrangement joins TRBV27 to TRBJ1-1; 11 nucleotides match TRBD1. The CDR3 extends over 17 amino acids. V gave up 4 bases and J gave up 2 bases; unmatched junction bases: 9. Germline CDR1 MNHEY, CDR2 SMNVEV (reference sequence). CDR3 in amino acids: CASSYVGTGGLNTEAFF. The CDR3 DNA reads as TGTGCCAGCAGTTATGTTGGGACAGGGGGTCTAAACACTGAAGCTTTCTTT.

The chain employs TRBV6-5 and TRBJ2-5; 7 bases map to TRBD2. The CDR3 is 14 residues long. Trimming cost V 6 bases and J 4 bases; bases outside gene matches: 8. Germline CDR1 is MNHEY and CDR2 is SVGAGI. The CDR3: CASRNLAVGETQYF. CDR3 DNA: TGTGCCAGCAGGAACCTAGCGGTCGGAGAGACCCAGTACTTC.

The chain has TRBV11-2 and TRBJ1-3, with D uncertain. The CDR3 runs to 13 residues. V lost 4 bases and J lost 2, with 6 bases in between. Germline CDR1 is SGHAT and CDR2 is FQNNGV. CDR3 nucleotides: TGTGCCAGCAGCTCCGGGACTGGAAACACCATATATTTT. Encoded protein: CASSSGTGNTIYF.

The gene calls are TRBV19 and TRBJ1-1; 8 bases match TRBD1. The CDR3 is made up of 14 amino acids. Germline V CDR1 and CDR2: LNHDA, SQIVND (reference sequence). Losses at the gene ends were 9 bases for V and 3 bases for J; bases not matched to a gene: 9. CDR3 in DNA: TGTGCCAGGGGTTCTACAGGGGGGTACACTGAAGCTTTCTTT. Protein product: CARGSTGGYTEAFF.

Turning to this clone: Possible read error: a much larger clone is one base away. The V and J genes are TRBV14 and TRBJ2-3; perhaps TRBD1 as D (5 bases). CDR3 size: 13 residues. Trimming stripped 5 bases from V and 1 base from J, with 7 bases between. From germline, CDR1 is SGHDN and CDR2 FVKESK. CDR3: CASSLQGTDTQYF. The CDR3 DNA is TGTGCCAGCAGCTTACAGGGCACAGATACGCAGTATTTT.

The rearrangement uses TRBV7-8 and TRBJ1-5, with a tentative D call TRBD1 (6 bases). The CDR3 contains 15 residues. Germline V gene sequence: CDR1 SGHVS, CDR2 FQNEAQ. Trimming stripped 5 bases from V and 3 bases from J, with 14 bases between. CDR3 sequence reads: CASSPVTGTNQPQHF. The CDR3 coding sequence is TGTGCCAGCAGCCCTGTGACAGGAACCAATCAGCCCCAGCATTTT.

The chain recombines TRBV6-5 with TRBJ1-5; 10 bases line up with TRBD1. The CDR3 is 14 residues long. CDR1 MNHEY and CDR2 SVGAGI come from the germline V gene. Trimming took 4 bases from V and 7 from J; bases not matched to a gene: 4. The CDR3 nucleotides read TGTGCCAGCAGTTCAAGGACAGGGGGACAGCCCCAGCATTTT. It codes for CASSSRTGGQPQHF.

The chain couples TRBV18 to TRBJ1-1; D remains unclear. Germline V lookup: CDR1 KGHSH, CDR2 LQKENI. The CDR3 runs to 16 residues. Trimming shortened V by 6 bases and J by 0 bases, and 17 bases separated the two germline ends. In nucleotides, the CDR3 is TGTGCCAGCTCGATTACGGGATCCTACATGAACACTGAAGCTTTCTTT. As protein: CASSITGSYMNTEAFF.

V usage is TRBV6-4 and J usage is TRBJ1-1; the D gene is possibly TRBD1 (5 bases). Deletions cut 6 bases from V and 1 base from J, with 9 bases between. The germline V gene encodes CDR1 MRHNA and CDR2 SNTAGT. This CDR3 has 13 amino acids. CDR3 region: CASSRTGNTEAFF. In DNA form, the CDR3 reads TGTGCCAGCAGCCGAACAGGGAACACTGAAGCTTTCTTT.

The gene calls are TRBV30 and TRBJ2-7; maybe TRBD2 (6 bases). Trimming removed 6 bases at V and 2 bases at J, with 17 bases between. Germline V gene lookup returns CDR1 GTSNPN and CDR2 SVGIG (reference sequence). This CDR3 has 14 amino acids. The CDR3 region is CACPRWGDPYEQYF. In nucleotides, the CDR3 is TGTGCCTGCCCGAGGTGGGGGGACCCCTACGAGCAGTACTTC. Full variable domain (remainder filled in from reference TRBV30 and TRBJ2-7): SQTIHQWPATLVQPVGSPLSLECTVEGTSNPNLYWYRQAAGRGLQLLFYSVGIGQISSEVPQNLSASRPQDRQFILSSKKLLLSDSGFYLCACPRWGDPYEQYFGPGTRLTVT.

Here the CDR3 DNA reads TGTGCCAGTAGTACAACTCGACAGGGGCAGCCAGATACGCAGTATTTT. Its translation: CASSTTRQGQPDTQYF. V is TRBV19 and J is TRBJ2-3, with 8 bases identical to TRBD1. CDR1 LNHDA and CDR2 SQIVND come from the germline V gene (reference sequence). J lost 4 bases, V lost 4 bases, and 10 bases had no gene match. This CDR3 is 16 amino acids long.

Written as DNA, the CDR3 is TGTGCCAGCACCGCTCTCGAGAGCACAGATACGCAGTATTTT. Translated: CASTALESTDTQYF. J is TRBJ2-3 and V is TRBV9, with D uncertain. The germline CDR1 and CDR2 sequences are SGDLS and YYNGEE. The germline V and J ends were trimmed by 6 bases and 0 bases, with 11 bases remaining between them. This CDR3 has 14 amino acids.

The J gene is TRBJ2-3, the V gene TRBV4-1; 8 bases line up with TRBD2. The CDR3 has 14 residues. In germline, CDR1 is MGHRA, CDR2 YSYEKL. V gave up 2 bases and J gave up 6 bases; unmatched junction bases: 4. The CDR3 spells CASSQRPGGDTQYF. CDR3 DNA sequence: TGCGCCAGCAGCCAACGGCCGGGGGGGGATACGCAGTATTTT.